This T cell receptor beta chain was identified in a study of cytomegalovirus exposure and HLA in healthy donors. Broader study findings: For presence/absence analyses, sequencing depth was assumed to be roughly uniform across donors.

PCR was performed using 60 Vbeta and 13 Jbeta primers. The data were produced by immunoSEQ multiplex PCR, yet TCRdb's version contains in-frame clones alone and is incomplete. This table holds roughly 120,000 clones, around 70% found once. About this clone: The antigen remains unidentified.

From germline, CDR1 is LGHNA and CDR2 YNFKEQ. This CDR3 has 14 amino acids. V lost 0 bases and J 6 bases, leaving 9 bases between the germline ends. This clonotype originated in a young man in good health and CMV-seropositive. Source material: PBMCs. This sequence joins TRBV4-2 and TRBJ1-5, with D uncertain. CDR3 region: CASSQEAVSQPQHF. CDR3 DNA sequence: TGTGCCAGCAGCCAAGAAGCCGTGTCTCAGCCCCAGCATTTT.